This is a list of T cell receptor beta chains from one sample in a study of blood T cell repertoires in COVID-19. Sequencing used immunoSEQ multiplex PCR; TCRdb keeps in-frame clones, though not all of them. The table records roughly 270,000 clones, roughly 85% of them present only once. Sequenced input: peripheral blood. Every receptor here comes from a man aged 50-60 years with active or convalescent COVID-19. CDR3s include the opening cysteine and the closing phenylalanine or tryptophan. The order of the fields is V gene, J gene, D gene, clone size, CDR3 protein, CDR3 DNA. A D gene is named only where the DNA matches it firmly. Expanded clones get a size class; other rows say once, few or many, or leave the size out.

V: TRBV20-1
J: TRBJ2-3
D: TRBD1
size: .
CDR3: CSASIGQGNTDTQYF
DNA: TGCAGTGCTAGTATAGGACAGGGAAACACAGATACGCAGTATTTT

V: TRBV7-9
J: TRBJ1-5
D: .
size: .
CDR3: CASSLGNQPQHF
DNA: TGTGCCAGCAGCCTTGGCAATCAGCCCCAGCATTTT

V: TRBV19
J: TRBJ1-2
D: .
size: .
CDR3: CASSISQGNNYGYTF
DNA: TGTGCCAGTAGTATTTCACAGGGCAATAACTATGGCTACACCTTC

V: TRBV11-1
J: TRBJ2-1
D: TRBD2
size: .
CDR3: CASSIGTSGSQFF
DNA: TGTGCCAGCAGCATCGGGACTAGCGGGAGCCAGTTCTTC

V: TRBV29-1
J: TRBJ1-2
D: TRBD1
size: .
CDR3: CSVETGQGAYGYTF
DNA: TGCAGCGTTGAAACGGGACAGGGGGCCTATGGCTACACCTTC

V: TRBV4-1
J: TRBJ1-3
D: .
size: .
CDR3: CASSFQPGSGNTIYF
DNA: TGCGCCAGCAGCTTTCAACCGGGCTCTGGAAACACCATATATTTT

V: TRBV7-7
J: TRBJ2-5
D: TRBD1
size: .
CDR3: CASSTQGVGETQYF
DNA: TGTGCCAGCAGCACACAGGGGGTTGGTGAGACCCAGTACTTC

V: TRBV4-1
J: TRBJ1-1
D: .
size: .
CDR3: CASSHGRTGSLEAFF
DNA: TGCGCCAGCAGCCATGGGAGAACAGGGTCCCTTGAAGCTTTCTTT

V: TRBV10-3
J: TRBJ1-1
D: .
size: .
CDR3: CAISELEGGTEAFF
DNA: TGTGCCATCAGTGAGTTGGAGGGTGGGACTGAAGCTTTCTTT

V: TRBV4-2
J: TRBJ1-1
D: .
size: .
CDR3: CASSQELDTEAFF
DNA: TGTGCCAGCAGCCAAGAACTTGACACTGAAGCTTTCTTT

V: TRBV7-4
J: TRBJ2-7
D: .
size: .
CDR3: CASSLGTRQWEQYF
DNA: TGTGCCAGCAGCCTCGGAACCAGACAGTGGGAGCAGTACTTC

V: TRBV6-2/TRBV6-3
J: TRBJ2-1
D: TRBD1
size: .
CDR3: CASSQNRGNEQFF
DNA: TGTGCCAGCAGCCAAAACAGGGGGAATGAGCAGTTCTTC

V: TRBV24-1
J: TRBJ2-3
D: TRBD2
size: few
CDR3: CATSEASGLAGTDTQYF
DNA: TGTGCCACCAGTGAGGCCTCGGGACTAGCGGGAACAGATACGCAGTATTTT

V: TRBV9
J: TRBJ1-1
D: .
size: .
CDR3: CASSVASTYNTEAFF
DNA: TGTGCCAGCAGCGTAGCCTCCACCTACAACACTGAAGCTTTCTTT

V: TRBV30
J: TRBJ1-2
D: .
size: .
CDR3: CAWSNDKDYGYTF
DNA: TGTGCCTGGAGTAATGACAAGGACTATGGCTACACCTTC

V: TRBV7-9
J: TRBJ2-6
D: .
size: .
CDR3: CASSPRLPLSGANVLTF
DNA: TGTGCCAGCAGCCCCCGTCTCCCACTCTCTGGGGCCAACGTCCTGACTTTC

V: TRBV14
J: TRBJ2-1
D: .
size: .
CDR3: CASSQRGGGSEQFF
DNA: TGTGCCAGCAGCCAAAGAGGGGGGGGCAGTGAGCAGTTCTTC

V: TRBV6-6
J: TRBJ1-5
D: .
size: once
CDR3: CASSSRVYNQPQHF
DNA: TGTGCCAGCAGTTCGAGGGTCTACAATCAGCCCCAGCATTTT

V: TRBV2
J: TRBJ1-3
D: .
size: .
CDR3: CASSNDRSSGNTIYF
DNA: TGTGCCAGCAGTAACGACAGGAGCTCTGGAAACACCATATATTTT

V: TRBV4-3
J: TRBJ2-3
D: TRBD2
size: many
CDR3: CASSQDRVGGYAQYF
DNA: TGCGCCAGCAGCCAAGACAGGGTCGGGGGGTATGCGCAGTATTTT

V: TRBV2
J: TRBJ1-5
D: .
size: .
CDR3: CASNNGRDGQPQHF
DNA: TGTGCCAGTAACAATGGGAGGGACGGACAGCCCCAGCATTTT

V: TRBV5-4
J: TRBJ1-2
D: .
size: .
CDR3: CASSSDSYGYTF
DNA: TGTGCCAGCAGCTCCGACAGCTATGGCTACACCTTC

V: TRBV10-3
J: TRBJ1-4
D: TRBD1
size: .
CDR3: CAISESTGATNEKLFF
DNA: TGTGCCATCAGTGAGTCAACAGGGGCTACTAATGAAAAACTGTTTTTT

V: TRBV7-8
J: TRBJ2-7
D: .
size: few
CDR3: CASSLDRVYEQYF
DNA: TGTGCCAGCAGCTTAGATCGCGTTTACGAGCAGTACTTC

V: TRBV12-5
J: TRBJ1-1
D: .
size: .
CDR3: CASGHPQGLTEAFF
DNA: TGTGCTAGTGGCCACCCCCAGGGGCTCACTGAAGCTTTCTTT

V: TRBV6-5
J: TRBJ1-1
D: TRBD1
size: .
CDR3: CASSSLAGTGDTEAFF
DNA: TGTGCCAGCAGTTCCTTGGCGGGGACAGGGGACACTGAAGCTTTCTTT

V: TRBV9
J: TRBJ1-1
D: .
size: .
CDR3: CASSVTPSTEAFF
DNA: TGTGCCAGCAGCGTAACCCCGAGCACTGAAGCTTTCTTT

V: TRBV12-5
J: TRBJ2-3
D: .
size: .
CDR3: CASGLISDTQYF
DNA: TGTGCTAGTGGTTTGATCTCAGATACGCAGTATTTT

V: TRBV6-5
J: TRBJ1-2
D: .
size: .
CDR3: CASKRPGAIGYTF
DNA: TGTGCCAGCAAACGACCAGGGGCTATCGGCTACACCTTC

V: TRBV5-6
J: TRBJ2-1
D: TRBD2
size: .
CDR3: CASSLDRLAGVGNEQFF
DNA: TGTGCCAGCAGCTTGGATCGCCTAGCGGGAGTTGGCAATGAGCAGTTCTTC

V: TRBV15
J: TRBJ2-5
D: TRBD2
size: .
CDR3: CATSRRTSGGAETQYF
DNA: TGTGCCACCAGCAGAAGGACTAGCGGAGGGGCAGAGACCCAGTACTTC

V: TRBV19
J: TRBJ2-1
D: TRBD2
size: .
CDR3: CASSIASGTYNEQFF
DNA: TGTGCCAGTAGTATCGCTAGCGGGACCTACAATGAGCAGTTCTTC

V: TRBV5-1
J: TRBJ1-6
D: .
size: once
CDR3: CASSLAGGAYNSPLHF
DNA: TGCGCCAGCAGCTTGGCGGGGGGCGCCTATAATTCACCCCTCCACTTT

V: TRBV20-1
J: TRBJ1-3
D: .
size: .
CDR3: CSLTGGNTIYF
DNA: TGCAGCCTAACAGGAGGAAACACCATATATTTT

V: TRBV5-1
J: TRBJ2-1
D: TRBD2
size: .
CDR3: CASGRLAGAYNEQFF
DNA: TGCGCCAGCGGCCGACTAGCGGGAGCCTACAATGAGCAGTTCTTC

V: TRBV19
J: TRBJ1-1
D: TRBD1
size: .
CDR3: CASSIDIQGMNTEAFF
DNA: TGTGCCAGTAGTATAGATATACAGGGGATGAACACTGAAGCTTTCTTT

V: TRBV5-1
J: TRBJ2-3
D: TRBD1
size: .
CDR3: CASRFGQGADTQYF
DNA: TGCGCCAGCAGGTTCGGACAGGGGGCAGATACGCAGTATTTT

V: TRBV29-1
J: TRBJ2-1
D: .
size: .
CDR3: CSVDDNEQFF
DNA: TGCAGCGTTGACGACAATGAGCAGTTCTTC

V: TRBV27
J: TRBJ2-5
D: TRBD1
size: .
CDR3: CASSGDRPETQYF
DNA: TGTGCCAGCAGCGGGGACAGGCCCGAGACCCAGTACTTC

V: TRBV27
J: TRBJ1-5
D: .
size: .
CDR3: CASSLQGSNQPQHF
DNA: TGTGCCAGCTCCCTTCAGGGTAGTAATCAGCCCCAGCATTTT

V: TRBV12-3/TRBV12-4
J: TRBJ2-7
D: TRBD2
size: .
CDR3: CASSRAGEQYF
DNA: TGTGCCAGCAGTCGAGCGGGAGAGCAGTACTTC

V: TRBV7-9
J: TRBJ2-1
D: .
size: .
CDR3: CASSLRDLGQFF
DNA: TGTGCCAGCAGCCTTCGGGACTTGGGGCAGTTCTTC

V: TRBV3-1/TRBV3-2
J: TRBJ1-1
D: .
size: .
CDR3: CASSHYSRQRGEAFF
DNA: TGTGCCAGCAGCCACTACTCCCGACAGCGAGGTGAAGCTTTCTTT

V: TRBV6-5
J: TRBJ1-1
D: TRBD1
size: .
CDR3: CASGRDRKFSGAFF
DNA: TGTGCCAGCGGCCGGGACAGGAAGTTTTCGGGAGCTTTCTTT

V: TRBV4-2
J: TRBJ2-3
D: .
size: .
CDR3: CASSQEPVEVVDTQYF
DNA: TGTGCCAGCAGCCAAGAGCCAGTGGAGGTTGTGGATACGCAGTATTTT

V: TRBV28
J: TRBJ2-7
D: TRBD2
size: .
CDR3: CASGTSGRYEQYF
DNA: TGTGCCTCCGGGACTAGCGGGAGGTACGAGCAGTACTTC

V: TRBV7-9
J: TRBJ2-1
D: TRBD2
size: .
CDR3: CASSLGTSLDEQFF
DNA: TGTGCCAGCAGCTTGGGGACTAGCCTCGATGAGCAGTTCTTC

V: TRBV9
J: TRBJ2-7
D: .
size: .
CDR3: CASSEGDGYEQYF
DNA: TGTGCCAGCAGTGAAGGAGACGGTTACGAGCAGTACTTC

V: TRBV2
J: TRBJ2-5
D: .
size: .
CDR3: CASSELRQETQYF
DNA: TGTGCCAGCAGTGAATTGCGGCAAGAGACCCAGTACTTC

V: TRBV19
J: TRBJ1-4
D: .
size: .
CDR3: CASSNRPTNEKLFF
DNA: TGTGCCAGTAGTAATCGTCCAACTAATGAAAAACTGTTTTTT

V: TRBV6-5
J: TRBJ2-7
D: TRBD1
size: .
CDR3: CASSYRTGNYEQYF
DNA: TGTGCCAGCAGTTACCGGACAGGAAACTACGAGCAGTACTTC

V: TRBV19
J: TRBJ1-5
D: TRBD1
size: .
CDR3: CASSTNRGNSNQPQHF
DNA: TGTGCCAGTAGTACAAACAGGGGGAACAGCAATCAGCCCCAGCATTTT

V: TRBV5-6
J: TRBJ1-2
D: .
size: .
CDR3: CASSLLGQGLNYGYTF
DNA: TGTGCCAGCAGCTTGCTAGGGCAGGGATTAAACTATGGCTACACCTTC